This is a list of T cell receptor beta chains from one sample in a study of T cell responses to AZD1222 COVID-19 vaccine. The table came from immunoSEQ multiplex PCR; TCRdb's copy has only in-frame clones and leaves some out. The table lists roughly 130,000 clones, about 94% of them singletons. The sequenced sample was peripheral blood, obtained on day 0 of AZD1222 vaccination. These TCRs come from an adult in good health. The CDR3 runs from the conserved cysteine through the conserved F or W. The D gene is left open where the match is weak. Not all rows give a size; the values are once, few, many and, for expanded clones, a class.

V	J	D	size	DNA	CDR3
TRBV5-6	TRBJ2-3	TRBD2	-	TGTGCCAGCAGCTTGGGCGGTTGGACTAGCGGGAGGAGGGCAGATACGCAGTATTTT	CASSLGGWTSGRRADTQYF
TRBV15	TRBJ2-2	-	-	TGTGCCACCAGCAGACTCACAGGGAGCACCGGGGAGCTGTTTTTT	CATSRLTGSTGELFF
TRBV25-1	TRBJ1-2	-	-	TGTGCCAGCAGTGAGGGCAGGGCTGGCTACACCTTC	CASSEGRAGYTF
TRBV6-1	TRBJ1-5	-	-	TGTGCCAGCAGTGAAAAAGGGTTTCTTGAGAATCAGCCCCAGCATTTT	CASSEKGFLENQPQHF
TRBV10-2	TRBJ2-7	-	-	TGCGCCAGCAGTGAGGGACACGAGCAGTACTTC	CASSEGHEQYF
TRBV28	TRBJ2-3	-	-	TGTGCCAGCAGTTTAGAGAGCACAGATACGCAGTATTTT	CASSLESTDTQYF
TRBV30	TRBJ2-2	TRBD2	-	TGTGCCTGGAGCCGACTAGCGGGAGAGACCACCGGGGAGCTGTTTTTT	CAWSRLAGETTGELFF
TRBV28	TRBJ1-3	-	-	TGTGCCAGCAGTACGGGACACCTAAACACCATATATTTT	CASSTGHLNTIYF
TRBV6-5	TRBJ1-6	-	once	TGTGCCAGCAGAGCGGTATCCTATAATTCACCCCTCCACTTT	CASRAVSYNSPLHF
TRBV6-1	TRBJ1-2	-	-	TGTGCCAGCAGTGAAAGGGGCAGTTCAAATGGCTACACCTTC	CASSERGSSNGYTF
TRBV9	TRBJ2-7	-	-	TGTGCCAGCAGCGTAGGACTGGGAAGAAACGAGCAGTACTTC	CASSVGLGRNEQYF
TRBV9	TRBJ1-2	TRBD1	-	TGTGCCAGCAGCCCCCAGGGGGTCGATGGCTACACCTTC	CASSPQGVDGYTF
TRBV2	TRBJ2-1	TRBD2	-	TGTGCCAGCAGAACGAAAGATTTTAGCGGGAGGAACTCCTACAATGAGCAGTTCTTC	CASRTKDFSGRNSYNEQFF
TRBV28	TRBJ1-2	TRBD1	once	TGTGCCAGCACGCGCGGGGGACAGGGGGTTCCCTATGGCTACACCTTC	CASTRGGQGVPYGYTF
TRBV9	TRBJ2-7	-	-	TGTGCCAGCAGCGTAGATCTGTTAGCGGAAGACTACGAGCAGTACTTC	CASSVDLLAEDYEQYF
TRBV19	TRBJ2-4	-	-	TGTGCCAGTAGTATAGTTGGGACGTTTAGCATTCAGTACTTC	CASSIVGTFSIQYF
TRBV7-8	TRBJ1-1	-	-	TGTGCCAGCACGACAGTGAACACTGAAGCTTTCTTT	CASTTVNTEAFF
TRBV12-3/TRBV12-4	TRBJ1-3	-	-	TGTGCCAGCGGACGGCACTCTGGAAACACCATATATTTT	CASGRHSGNTIYF
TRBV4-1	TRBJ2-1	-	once	TGCGCCAGCAGCGCCCACGCTACTGCCAATGAGCAGTTCTTC	CASSAHATANEQFF
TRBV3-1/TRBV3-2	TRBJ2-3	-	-	TGTGCCAGCAGCCAAGAGGGTTCAGATACGCAGTATTTT	CASSQEGSDTQYF
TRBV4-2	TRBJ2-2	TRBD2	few	TGTGCCAGCAGCCCTCAGGCGGGGGGCACCGGGGAGCTGTTTTTT	CASSPQAGGTGELFF
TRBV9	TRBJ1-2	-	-	TGTGCCAGCAGCGTAGTGGGGGCTGGGTATGGCTACACCTTC	CASSVVGAGYGYTF
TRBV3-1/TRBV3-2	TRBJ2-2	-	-	TGTGCCAGCAGCCAAGATCTAGGGATGAGGACCGGGGAGCTGTTTTTT	CASSQDLGMRTGELFF
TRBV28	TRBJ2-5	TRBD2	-	TGTGCCAGCAGCTCCGGGGGGAGCGGCCAAGAGACCCAGTACTTC	CASSSGGSGQETQYF
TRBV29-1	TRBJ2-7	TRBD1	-	TGCAGCGTTGATTTGGGACAGGGGGCTTCCTACGAGCAGTACTTC	CSVDLGQGASYEQYF
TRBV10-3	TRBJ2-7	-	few	TGTGCCATCAGTGATAGGGACGGAAGCTACGAGCAGTACTTC	CAISDRDGSYEQYF
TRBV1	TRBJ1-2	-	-	TGCACCAGCAGCCAAGATCCGGGGACTTCCAAGGGCGGCTACACCTTC	CTSSQDPGTSKGGYTF
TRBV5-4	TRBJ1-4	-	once	TGTGCCAGCAGCTCGACGGTAGCAACTAATGAAAAACTGTTTTTT	CASSSTVATNEKLFF
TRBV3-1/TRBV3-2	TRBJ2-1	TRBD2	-	TGTGCCAGCAGCCCCGCTGGGACTACTCTTCGGAATGAGCAGTTCTTC	CASSPAGTTLRNEQFF
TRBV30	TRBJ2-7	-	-	TGTGCCGGGGGGGGGACAAAGCAGTACTTC	CAGGGTKQYF
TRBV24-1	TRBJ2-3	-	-	TGTGCCACCAGTCGGGGGAGCACAGATACGCAGTATTTT	CATSRGSTDTQYF
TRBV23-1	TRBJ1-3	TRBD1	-	TGCGCCAGCACCCATGTCCAACACTACAGGGGTTACTTCTCTGGAAACACCATATATTTT	CASTHVQHYRGYFSGNTIYF
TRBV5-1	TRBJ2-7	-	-	TGCGCCAGCAGCCCGGCCACAGGGTTTCACGAGCAGTACTTC	CASSPATGFHEQYF
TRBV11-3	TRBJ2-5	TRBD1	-	TGTGCCAGCAGCCATCCCGGGACAGGGGGGGCAGAGACCCAGTACTTC	CASSHPGTGGAETQYF
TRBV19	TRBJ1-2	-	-	TGTGCCAGTAGTATAGAAGACACCTATGGCTACACCTTC	CASSIEDTYGYTF
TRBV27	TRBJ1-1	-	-	TGTGCCAGCAGTTTATTAGTGGGTGTTGGGTATGAAGCTTTCTTT	CASSLLVGVGYEAFF
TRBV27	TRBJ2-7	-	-	TGTGCCAGCAGTGTGACAGGACCCTACGAGCAGTACTTC	CASSVTGPYEQYF
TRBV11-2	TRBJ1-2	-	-	TGTGCCAGCAGCCCCCCCGGGATGAGGGCTAACTATGGCTACACCTTC	CASSPPGMRANYGYTF
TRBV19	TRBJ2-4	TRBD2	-	TGTGCCAGTAGTACAGGGACTAGCATAGGCAAAAACATTCAGTACTTC	CASSTGTSIGKNIQYF
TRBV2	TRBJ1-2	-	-	TGCGCCAGCAGCTCCGACGCTAACTATGGCTACACCTTC	CASSSDANYGYTF
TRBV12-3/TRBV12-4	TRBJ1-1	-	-	TGTGCCAGCAGTTTAGGGAACACTGAAGCTTTCTTT	CASSLGNTEAFF
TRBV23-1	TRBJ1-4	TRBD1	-	TGCGCCAGCAGTCATGCCCGGGACAGGGAAGAAAAACTGTTTTTT	CASSHARDREEKLFF
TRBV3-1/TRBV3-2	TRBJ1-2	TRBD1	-	TGTGCCAGCAGCCAAGATATGACAGGGTATGGCTACACCTTC	CASSQDMTGYGYTF
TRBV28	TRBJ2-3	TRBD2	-	TGTGCCACCCTGGGGGTGCGGGAGGGCACAGATACGCAGTATTTT	CATLGVREGTDTQYF
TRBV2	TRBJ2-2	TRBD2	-	TGTGCCAGCAGTCCCCCCTTTGCGGGAGCCGGGGAGCTGTTTTTT	CASSPPFAGAGELFF
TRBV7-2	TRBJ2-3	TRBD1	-	TGTGCCAGCAGGCCCCCCGGGACAGGGAAGGATACGCAGTATTTT	CASRPPGTGKDTQYF
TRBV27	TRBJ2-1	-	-	TGTGCCAGCAGCCCTCTCCCCGCTACGGATGAGCAGTTCTTC	CASSPLPATDEQFF
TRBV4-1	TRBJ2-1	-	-	TGCGCCAGCAGCCAAGTAATAGGGAGCTCCTACAATGAGCAGTTCTTC	CASSQVIGSSYNEQFF
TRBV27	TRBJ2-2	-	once	TGTGCCAGCAGTTTACAGGGGTGGGGCACCGGGGAGCTGTTTTTT	CASSLQGWGTGELFF
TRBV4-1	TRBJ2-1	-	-	TGCGCCAGCAGCCAGCCCGGGCGGTACAATGAGCAGTTCTTC	CASSQPGRYNEQFF
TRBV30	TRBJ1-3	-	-	TGTGCCTGGAGCGGGACAATTGGAAACACCATATATTTT	CAWSGTIGNTIYF
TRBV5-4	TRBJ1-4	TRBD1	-	TGTGCCAGCTCGCCGGGACAGGCAACTAATGAAAAACTGTTTTTT	CASSPGQATNEKLFF
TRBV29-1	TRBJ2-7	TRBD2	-	TGCAGCGTTGAAGAGGGGGGGTGGAACGAGCAGTACTTC	CSVEEGGWNEQYF
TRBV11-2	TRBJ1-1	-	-	TGTGCCAGCAGCTTACAGGGTGGTACTGAAGCTTTCTTT	CASSLQGGTEAFF
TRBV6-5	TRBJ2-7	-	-	TGTGCCAGCAGTTACAACGAACCCTCCTACGAGCAGTACTTC	CASSYNEPSYEQYF